Listed here is a single T cell receptor (beta chain). The sample comes from a study of shared T cell receptors in the human thymus. The protocol was immunoSEQ multiplex PCR, while the TCRdb copy is restricted to in-frame clones and leaves out a portion. The sample holds about 400,000 clones, approximately 95% seen once. The CDR3 covers 15 residues. Germline CDR1 and CDR2: MNHEY and SVGAGI. V gave up 7 bases and J gave up 0 bases; unmatched junction bases: 8. The TCR was taken from a human donor. The source material was thymocytes. This rearrangement joins TRBV6-5 to TRBJ2-7, with 8 bases matching TRBD1. The CDR3 coding sequence is TGTGCCAGCACCCTAGGACAGGGCAGCTCCTACGAGCAGTACTTC. This gives the protein CASTLGQGSSYEQYF.